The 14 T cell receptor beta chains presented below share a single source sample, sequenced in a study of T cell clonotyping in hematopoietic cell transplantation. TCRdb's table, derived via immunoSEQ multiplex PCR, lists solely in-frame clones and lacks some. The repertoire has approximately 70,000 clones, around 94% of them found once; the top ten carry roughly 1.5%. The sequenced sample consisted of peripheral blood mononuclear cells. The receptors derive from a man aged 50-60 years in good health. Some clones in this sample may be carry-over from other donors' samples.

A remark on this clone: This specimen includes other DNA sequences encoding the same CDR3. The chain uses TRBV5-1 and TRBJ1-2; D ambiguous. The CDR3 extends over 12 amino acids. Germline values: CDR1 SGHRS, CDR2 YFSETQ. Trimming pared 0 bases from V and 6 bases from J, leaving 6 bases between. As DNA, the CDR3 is TGCGCCAGCAGCTTGGCCGGAGATGGCTACACCTTC. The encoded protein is CASSLAGDGYTF.

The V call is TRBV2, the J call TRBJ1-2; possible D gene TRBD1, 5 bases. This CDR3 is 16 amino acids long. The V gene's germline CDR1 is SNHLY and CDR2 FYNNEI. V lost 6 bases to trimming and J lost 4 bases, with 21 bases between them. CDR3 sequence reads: CASRAARERDSYGYTF. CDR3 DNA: TGTGCCAGCAGAGCCGCCAGGGAGAGGGATTCCTATGGCTACACCTTC.

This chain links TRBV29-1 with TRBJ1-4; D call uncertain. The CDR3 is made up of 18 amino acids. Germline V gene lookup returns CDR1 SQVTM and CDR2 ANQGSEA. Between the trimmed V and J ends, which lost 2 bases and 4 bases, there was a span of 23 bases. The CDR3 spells CSVEKVVRKGRYNEKLFF. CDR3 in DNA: TGCAGCGTTGAAAAAGTAGTTAGGAAGGGCCGCTATAATGAAAAACTGTTTTTT. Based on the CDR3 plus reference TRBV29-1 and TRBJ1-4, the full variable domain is SAVISQKPSRDICQRGTSLTIQCQVDSQVTMMFWYRQQPGQSLTLIATANQGSEATYESGFVIDKFPISRPNLTFSTLTVSNMSPEDSSIYLCSVEKVVRKGRYNEKLFFGSGTQLSVL.

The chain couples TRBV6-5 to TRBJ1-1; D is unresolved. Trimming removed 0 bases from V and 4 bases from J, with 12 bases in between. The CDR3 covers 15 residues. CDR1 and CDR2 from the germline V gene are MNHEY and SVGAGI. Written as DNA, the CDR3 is TGTGCCAGCAGTTACTCCTGGGTGAGAAGCACTGAAGCTTTCTTT. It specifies CASSYSWVRSTEAFF.

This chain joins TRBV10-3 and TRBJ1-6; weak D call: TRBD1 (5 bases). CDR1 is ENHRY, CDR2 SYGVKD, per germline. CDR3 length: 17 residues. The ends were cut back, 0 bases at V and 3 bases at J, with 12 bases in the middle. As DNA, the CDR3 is TGTGCCATCAGTGAGTCGATCGGCGGGGGCTATAATTCACCCCTCCACTTT. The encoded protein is CAISESIGGGYNSPLHF.

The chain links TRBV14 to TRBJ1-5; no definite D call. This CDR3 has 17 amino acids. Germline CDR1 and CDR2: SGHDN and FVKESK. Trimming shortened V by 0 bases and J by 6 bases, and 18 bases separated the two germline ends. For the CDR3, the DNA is TGTGCCAGCAGCCAAGATCTAAGAGGGAATGAGGGTCAGCCCCAGCATTTT. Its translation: CASSQDLRGNEGQPQHF.

CDR3 region: CASSMRTPAAQHF. DNA for the CDR3: TGTGCCAGTAGTATGAGGACACCTGCTGCCCAGCATTTT. This chain uses TRBV19 with TRBJ1-5; D is perhaps TRBD1 (5 bases). Trimming took off 3 bases at V and 11 bases at J, with 14 bases between the two ends. The CDR3 sequence is 13 residues long. Germline CDR1 LNHDA, CDR2 SQIVND (reference sequence).

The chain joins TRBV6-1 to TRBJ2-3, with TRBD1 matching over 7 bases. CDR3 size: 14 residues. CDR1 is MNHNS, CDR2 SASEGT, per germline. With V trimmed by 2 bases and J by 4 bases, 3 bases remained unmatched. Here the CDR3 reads CASSEIQGADTQYF. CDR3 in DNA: TGTGCCAGCAGTGAAATCCAGGGGGCAGATACGCAGTATTTT.

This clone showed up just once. The CDR3 nucleotides are TGTGCCAGCAGTTTACTCAGTGCGGGCAGGGTAGGATTGCCTTTCTTT. Amino acids: CASSLLSAGRVGLPFF. V gene TRBV28 combines with J gene TRBJ1-1; maybe TRBD1 (5 bases). Germline V gene data show CDR1 as MDHEN and CDR2 as SYDVKM. The CDR3 is 16 residues long. The V and J ends lost 2 bases and 12 bases respectively, with 25 bases between them.

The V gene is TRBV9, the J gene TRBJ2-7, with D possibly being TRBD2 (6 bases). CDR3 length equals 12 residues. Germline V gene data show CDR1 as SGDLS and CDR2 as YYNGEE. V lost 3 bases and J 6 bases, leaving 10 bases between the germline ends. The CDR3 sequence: CASSGLEGEQYF. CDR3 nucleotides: TGTGCCAGCAGCGGGCTGGAGGGCGAGCAGTACTTC.

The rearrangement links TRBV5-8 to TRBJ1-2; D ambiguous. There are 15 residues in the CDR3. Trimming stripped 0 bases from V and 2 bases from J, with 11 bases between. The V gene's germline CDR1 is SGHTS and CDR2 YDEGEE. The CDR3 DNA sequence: TGTGCCAGCAGCTTGGCCAGGCTGACCAACTATGGCTACACCTTC. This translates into CASSLARLTNYGYTF.

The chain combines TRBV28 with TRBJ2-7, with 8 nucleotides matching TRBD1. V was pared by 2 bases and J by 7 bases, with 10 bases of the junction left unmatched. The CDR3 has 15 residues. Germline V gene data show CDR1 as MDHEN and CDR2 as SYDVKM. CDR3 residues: CASSLPQGAQIEQYF. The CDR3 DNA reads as TGTGCCAGCAGTTTACCCCAGGGGGCCCAGATAGAGCAGTACTTC.

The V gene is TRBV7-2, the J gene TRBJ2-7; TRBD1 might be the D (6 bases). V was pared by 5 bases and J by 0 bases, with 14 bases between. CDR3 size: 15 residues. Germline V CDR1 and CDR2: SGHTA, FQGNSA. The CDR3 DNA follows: TGTGCCAGCAGCCTGGGGGCAGGGGCCTCCTACGAGCAGTACTTC. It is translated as CASSLGAGASYEQYF.

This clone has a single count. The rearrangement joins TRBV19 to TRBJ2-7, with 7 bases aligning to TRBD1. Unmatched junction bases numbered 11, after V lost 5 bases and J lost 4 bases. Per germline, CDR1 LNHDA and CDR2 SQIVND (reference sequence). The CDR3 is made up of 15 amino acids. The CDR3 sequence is CASSSRTGSPYEQYF. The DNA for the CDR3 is TGTGCCAGTAGTTCCCGGACAGGATCTCCTTACGAGCAGTACTTC.